These 10 T cell receptor beta chains originate from one sample sequenced in a study of cytomegalovirus exposure and HLA in healthy donors listed by TCRdb under 2017. Library generation was performed with the immunoSEQ multiplex PCR assay. The multiplex PCR relied on a mix of 60 forward primers for TCR Vbeta segments and 13 reverse primers for TCR Jbeta segments. The source is immuneACCESS, and TCRdb retained only in-frame sequences with V and J called. Part of the clones is not carried over; for the studies checked, unresolved V genes explain less than half of this, and the remainder is unexplained. The sample table holds around 130,000 clones, of which roughly three quarters were seen once. The ten largest clones take up about 1.5% of the sample. Specimen: PBMCs. These receptors were obtained from a woman under 30 in good health and CMV-seronegative.

CDR3 sequence: CASSSGPTQYF. The DNA of the CDR3 is TGCGCCAGCAGCTCGGGTCCTACGCAGTATTTT. The chain couples TRBV5-1 to TRBJ2-3; no reliable D call. The V end lost 3 bases, the J end lost 8 bases, and 7 bases lay between the germline ends. Germline CDR1 SGHRS, CDR2 YFSETQ. This CDR3 is 11 amino acids long.

The chain uses TRBV19 and TRBJ1-5; 8 positions agree with TRBD1. V shed 5 bases and J 6 bases; nucleotides not matched to a gene: 12. The V gene's germline CDR1 is LNHDA and CDR2 SQIVND (reference sequence). This CDR3 contains 16 residues. The CDR3, as DNA: TGTGCCAGTAGTGCCTCTCCGACAGGGGAGGGTCAGCCCCAGCATTTT. Encoded protein: CASSASPTGEGQPQHF.

The genes are TRBV7-9 and TRBJ2-3; TRBD1 matches 11 bases. Germline-derived CDR1 and CDR2 are SEHNR and FQNEAQ (reference sequence). This CDR3 has 18 amino acids. J lost 0 bases, V lost 5 bases, and 10 bases had no gene match. CDR3 sequence: CASSGGTGGLPSTDTQYF. CDR3 coding DNA: TGTGCCAGCAGCGGCGGGACAGGGGGTCTCCCAAGCACAGATACGCAGTATTTT.

As concerns this clone: A read error may account for a junction end that differs from germline. The genes are TRBV29-1 and TRBJ1-2; unclear D gene. Germline CDR1 SQVTM, CDR2 ANQGSEA. The CDR3 is 12 amino acids. The CDR3, as DNA: TGCAGCGTTGAAGGGGAGGAATATGGCTACAACTTC. Translated, it gives CSVEGEEYGYNF.

The gene calls are TRBV19 and TRBJ1-2; D remains ambiguous. Germline V gene lookup returns CDR1 LNHDA and CDR2 SQIVND (reference sequence). This CDR3 comprises 12 residues. Trimming took off 5 bases at V and 8 bases at J, with 12 bases between the two ends. The CDR3 nucleotides read TGTGCCAGTAGTTCCACCCGGGAGGGCTACACCTTC. It specifies CASSSTREGYTF.

The genes are TRBV7-2 and TRBJ2-7; D perhaps matches TRBD2 (5 bases). V was clipped by 4 bases and J by 0 bases, with 13 bases between them. The CDR3 totals 15 residues. Germline CDR1 and CDR2: SGHTA and FQGNSA. CDR3 region: CASSSEGGSSYEQYF. In DNA, the CDR3 is TGTGCCAGCAGCTCAGAGGGCGGTAGCTCCTACGAGCAGTACTTC.

V and J are TRBV10-2 and TRBJ1-2; TRBD1 matches at 9 bases. The length of the CDR3 is 14 residues. J was trimmed by 4 bases and V by 4 bases; bases with no gene match: 4. Germline CDR1 and CDR2: WSHSY and SAAADI. The CDR3 sequence: CASSGTGEAYGYTF. Here the CDR3 DNA reads TGCGCCAGCAGTGGGACAGGGGAGGCCTATGGCTACACCTTC.

This clone was observed a handful of times. The CDR3 nucleotides read TGTGCCTGGAGCCGCGGGACTATCGTTGGGTCTACGCAGTATTTT. Amino acid sequence: CAWSRGTIVGSTQYF. This chain links TRBV30 with TRBJ2-3; TRBD2 matches at 7 bases. Germline loops: CDR1 GTSNPN, CDR2 SVGIG (reference sequence). The trim removed 3 bases at V and 8 bases at J, leaving 14 bases unmatched. CDR3 length equals 15 residues.

This sequence joins TRBV18 and TRBJ2-3; D gene uncertain. Germline loops: CDR1 KGHSH, CDR2 LQKENI. V lost 2 bases and J lost 2, with 8 bases in between. The CDR3 extends over 14 amino acids. CDR3 in amino acids: CASSPLAATDTQYF. CDR3 coding DNA: TGTGCCAGCTCACCATTGGCGGCCACAGATACGCAGTATTTT.

The genes are TRBV5-1 and TRBJ2-2; 10 nucleotides match TRBD1. Germline V gene sequence: CDR1 SGHRS, CDR2 YFSETQ. The CDR3 is made up of 16 amino acids. The V segment lost 3 bases and the J segment 6 bases; nucleotides outside the gene matches: 8. The CDR3 sequence: CASSSRDRGDPGELFF. CDR3 DNA sequence: TGCGCCAGCAGCTCCCGGGACAGGGGAGATCCCGGGGAGCTGTTTTTT. The variable domain in full, completed from reference TRBV5-1 and TRBJ2-2, reads KAGVTQTPRYLIKTRGQQVTLSCSPISGHRSVSWYQQTPGQGLQFLFEYFSETQRNKGNFPGRFSGRQFSNSRSEMNVSTLELGDSALYLCASSSRDRGDPGELFFGEGSRLTVL.